This T cell receptor beta chain comes out of a study of human T cells and chemical hapten exposure. For the study at large: Patients, a majority of them female, were diagnosed with alopecia areata, totalis or universalis. Per-sample TCR yield variability stemmed mainly from small pooled library volume differences.

Study-wide results and limits: Against controls, expanded TCRs gave rise to significantly more large CDR3 similarity clusters. There was alopecia in the donors, so their immune response may differ from that of healthy people.

Trimming shortened V by 3 bases and J by 1 base, and 10 bases separated the two germline ends. CDR1 is ENHRY, CDR2 SYGVKD, per germline. This CDR3 has 15 residues. A word on this clonotype: Antigen specificity is unknown.

TCRdb redid the calling of the RACE reads with MiXCR, one entry per CDR3 protein. Here the sample spans about 380,000 distinct CDR3 sequences, approximately 5.1% being singletons. Described time point: patch test 1, 2 weeks after DPC sensitization. Treatment denoted: therapeutic diphenylcyclopropenone sensitization with weekly scalp DPC. The material was whole blood, obtained in connection with sensitization to the hapten diphenylcyclopropenone (DPC). This receptor was taken from a woman aged 45-59 years with alopecia areata. Some clones in this sample may be carry-over from other donors' samples. The chain couples TRBV10-3 to TRBJ2-1, with unresolved D. The CDR3 reads CAISDTDKSYNEQFF. The CDR3 DNA follows: TGTGCCATCAGTGATACGGATAAGTCCTACAATGAGCAGTTCTTC.